These T cell receptor beta chains were read from a single sample in a study of blood T cell repertoires in COVID-19. Clones were read by immunoSEQ multiplex PCR, and TCRdb kept only the in-frame ones, dropping some. In the table there are about 120,000 clones, 65% to 90% of which are singletons. What was sequenced was peripheral blood. The receptors were sampled from a human donor in a cohort sampled during active COVID-19. Each CDR3 is given with its conserved first and last residue. The order of the fields is J gene, V gene, CDR3 protein.

j_call: TRBJ2-7
v_call: TRBV4-1
cdr3_aa: CASSRGQGGAYEQYF

j_call: TRBJ2-1
v_call: TRBV5-1
cdr3_aa: CASSFQAGGPGEQFF

j_call: TRBJ1-4
v_call: TRBV5-1
cdr3_aa: CASSLASSGFF

j_call: TRBJ2-7
v_call: TRBV5-1
cdr3_aa: CASSLGSGLPYEQYF

j_call: TRBJ2-7
v_call: TRBV10-3
cdr3_aa: CATVTGTGNEQYF

j_call: TRBJ2-5
v_call: TRBV7-9
cdr3_aa: CASSFTSGQETQYF

j_call: TRBJ2-7
v_call: TRBV6-1
cdr3_aa: CASSEAAGQGDYEQYF

j_call: TRBJ2-7
v_call: TRBV19
cdr3_aa: CASQPRDRVSEQYF

j_call: TRBJ2-7
v_call: TRBV7-9
cdr3_aa: CASSLAIIGGGYEQYF

j_call: TRBJ2-1
v_call: TRBV10-3
cdr3_aa: CAISGTSGGNDNEQFF

j_call: TRBJ2-3
v_call: TRBV24-1
cdr3_aa: CATSDYSRGGAGDTQYF

j_call: TRBJ1-1
v_call: TRBV6-5
cdr3_aa: CASRGGTEAFF

j_call: TRBJ2-5
v_call: TRBV2
cdr3_aa: CASSPLAGGLETQYF

j_call: TRBJ2-7
v_call: TRBV7-2
cdr3_aa: CASSTGVGAYEQYF

j_call: TRBJ1-2
v_call: TRBV18
cdr3_aa: CASSPDRVYGYTF

j_call: TRBJ2-2
v_call: TRBV19
cdr3_aa: CASGLAGGRNTGELFF

j_call: TRBJ2-4
v_call: TRBV11-1
cdr3_aa: CASSSARDSGFVKNIQYF

j_call: TRBJ1-2
v_call: TRBV6-1
cdr3_aa: CASSEGGPDYGYTF

j_call: TRBJ1-2
v_call: TRBV5-6
cdr3_aa: CASSPSQLPYGYTF

j_call: TRBJ2-3
v_call: TRBV3-1/TRBV3-2
cdr3_aa: CASSGGTSGTDTQYF

j_call: TRBJ2-5
v_call: TRBV5-1
cdr3_aa: CASSQGTTRETQYF

j_call: TRBJ1-6
v_call: TRBV2
cdr3_aa: CASSVDRVNSPLHF

j_call: TRBJ2-4
v_call: TRBV21-1
cdr3_aa: CASSKTGGYF

j_call: TRBJ1-5
v_call: TRBV25-1
cdr3_aa: CASSDDVAGTSNQPQHF

j_call: TRBJ2-5
v_call: TRBV18
cdr3_aa: CASCQTSGPQETQYF

j_call: TRBJ2-2
v_call: TRBV5-1
cdr3_aa: CASSFPQRAGELFF

j_call: TRBJ2-7
v_call: TRBV10-3
cdr3_aa: CAISDGLYEQYF

j_call: TRBJ1-1
v_call: TRBV6-5
cdr3_aa: CASSTLVTGTEAFF

j_call: TRBJ2-7
v_call: TRBV7-9
cdr3_aa: CASSLALAGGSFYEQYF

j_call: TRBJ1-2
v_call: TRBV6-4
cdr3_aa: CASRGGVYGYTF

j_call: TRBJ1-5
v_call: TRBV7-2
cdr3_aa: CASSSTGASQPQHF

j_call: TRBJ2-5
v_call: TRBV5-1
cdr3_aa: CASSRWQGESLETQYF

j_call: TRBJ2-1
v_call: TRBV18
cdr3_aa: CASSPFAGGGQSSYNEQFF

j_call: TRBJ2-2
v_call: TRBV10-3
cdr3_aa: CAIRQQGNGELFF

j_call: TRBJ2-7
v_call: TRBV27
cdr3_aa: CASSTPTGSYEQYF

j_call: TRBJ1-5
v_call: TRBV4-3
cdr3_aa: CASSQDLTGTGINQPQHF

j_call: TRBJ1-3
v_call: TRBV6-5
cdr3_aa: CASSYSAGLGNTIYF

j_call: TRBJ1-6
v_call: TRBV11-2
cdr3_aa: CASSLEYGMDSPLHF

j_call: TRBJ1-1
v_call: TRBV7-2
cdr3_aa: CASSSTGTTNTEAFF

j_call: TRBJ1-4
v_call: TRBV5-4
cdr3_aa: CASSWGPNEKLFF

j_call: TRBJ1-5
v_call: TRBV18
cdr3_aa: CASSPGLEQPQHF

j_call: TRBJ2-5
v_call: TRBV7-8
cdr3_aa: CASSLSGETQYF

j_call: TRBJ2-2
v_call: TRBV3-1/TRBV3-2
cdr3_aa: CASRQGNGELFF

j_call: TRBJ1-2
v_call: TRBV6-5
cdr3_aa: CASSTITTGDYGYTF

j_call: TRBJ2-1
v_call: TRBV19
cdr3_aa: CASSNRGSGNEQFF

j_call: TRBJ2-2
v_call: TRBV5-4
cdr3_aa: CASSIGGRGAGELFF

j_call: TRBJ2-1
v_call: TRBV13
cdr3_aa: CASSPRQGLNNEQFF

j_call: TRBJ2-3
v_call: TRBV7-2
cdr3_aa: CASSLRAGGQDTQYF

j_call: TRBJ2-1
v_call: TRBV5-1
cdr3_aa: CASSLTSGGTYNEQFF

j_call: TRBJ2-1
v_call: TRBV2
cdr3_aa: CASLPGLAGNEQFF

j_call: TRBJ2-1
v_call: TRBV9
cdr3_aa: CASSVHGGHYNEQFF

j_call: TRBJ2-2
v_call: TRBV19
cdr3_aa: CASSIGTGFSGELFF

j_call: TRBJ1-1
v_call: TRBV5-1
cdr3_aa: CASSLALPAGQGNTEAFF

j_call: TRBJ2-7
v_call: TRBV5-6
cdr3_aa: CASSWTSSYEQYF